Listed here are 13 T cell receptor beta chains from one sample, sequenced in a study of low-dose radiotherapy and immunotherapy resistance in tumors. Stated time point: after trial treatment. The treatment is: LDRT plus nivolumab, ipilimumab, low-dose cyclophosphamide and aspirin (RACIN trial). TRAV- and TRBV-specific primers, spanning alpha and beta chains, primed first-strand cDNA. TCRs underwent 15 to 25 PCR cycles of amplification with a constant-region primer and V-primer adapter. One entry per CDR3 protein results from TCRdb running MiXCR on the reads. The table has roughly 90,000 distinct CDR3 sequences, 20% to 25% seen once. The sequenced sample was PBMCs, obtained after low-dose radiotherapy plus immunotherapy. The receptor source for this set is a female donor with ovarian cancer.

This clonotype was counted many times. The rearrangement uses TRBV19 and TRBJ2-3; unclear D gene. The CDR3 runs to 15 residues. The germline V gene encodes CDR1 LNHDA and CDR2 SQIVND (reference sequence). The V and J ends lost 3 bases and 2 bases respectively, with 12 bases between them. The CDR3 loop reads CASSIKAYNTDTQYF. CDR3 DNA: TGTGCCAGTAGTATTAAGGCATACAACACAGATACGCAGTATTTT.

This clonotype occurred many times. The V call is TRBV2, the J call TRBJ2-5; D could derive from TRBD1 or TRBD2 (6 bases each). The V gene's germline CDR1 is SNHLY and CDR2 FYNNEI. V lost 1 base to trimming and J lost 5 bases, with 11 bases between them. The CDR3 sequence is 14 residues long. The CDR3 reads CASSEGQGRETQYF. The CDR3 nucleotides read TGTGCCAGCAGTGAAGGGCAGGGGAGGGAGACCCAGTACTTC. The variable domain in full, with the rest retrieved from reference TRBV2 and TRBJ2-5, is EPEVTQTPSHQVTQMGQEVILRCVPISNHLYFYWYRQILGQKVEFLVSFYNNEISEKSEIFDDQFSVERPDGSNFTLKIRSTKLEDSAMYFCASSEGQGRETQYFGPGTRLLVL.

This clonotype was counted ten times or more. The CDR3 loop is CASSVTGTGVNSPLHF. The CDR3 region has the DNA TGTGCCAGTAGTGTAACCGGGACAGGGGTTAATTCACCCCTCCACTTT. The rearrangement links TRBV19 to TRBJ1-6; TRBD1 agrees at 10 bases. Germline V gene lookup returns CDR1 LNHDA and CDR2 SQIVND (reference sequence). The ends lost 5 bases at V and 6 bases at J; junction bases unmatched: 7. The CDR3 runs 16 residues.

Ten or more counts support this clonotype. J is TRBJ1-1 and V is TRBV15; 9 bases line up with TRBD1. The CDR3 consists of 17 residues. V shed 3 bases, J shed 5 bases, and the junction held 13 bases outside the gene matches. Germline V lookup: CDR1 LNHNV, CDR2 YYDKDF (reference sequence). The CDR3 is CATSSPHTTGGSTEAFF. DNA of the CDR3: TGTGCCACCAGCAGCCCGCACACGACAGGGGGTAGTACTGAAGCTTTCTTT.

The chain has TRBV27 and TRBJ1-2; 8 bases align to TRBD1. The CDR3 is 15 residues long. In germline, CDR1 is MNHEY, CDR2 SMNVEV (reference sequence). J lost 5 bases, V lost 3 bases, and 8 bases had no gene match. CDR3: CASSFGTGGGYGYTF. The CDR3 DNA sequence: TGTGCCAGCAGTTTCGGAACAGGGGGGGGGTATGGCTACACCTTC.

This clonotype appeared many times. The rearrangement joins TRBV29-1 to TRBJ1-1, with D perhaps TRBD1 (5 bases). The CDR3 is 14 residues long. Per germline, CDR1 SQVTM and CDR2 ANQGSEA. V was pared by 0 bases and J by 5 bases, with 13 bases between. The CDR3 spells CSVEDGRGTTEAFF. The CDR3 nucleotides read TGCAGCGTTGAAGATGGGCGGGGGACGACTGAAGCTTTCTTT.

This clonotype has at least ten counts. V and J are TRBV28 and TRBJ2-5; either TRBD1 or TRBD2 may fit D (5 bases each). Germline V lookup: CDR1 MDHEN, CDR2 SYDVKM. The CDR3 loop spans 14 amino acids. Trimming took 4 bases from V and 6 from J, leaving 15 bases between them. The CDR3 loop is CASSYRDPGKTQYF. The CDR3 DNA follows: TGTGCCAGCAGTTACCGGGACCCTGGGAAGACCCAGTACTTC.

CDR3 DNA: TGTGCCAGCAGCCTTAAAAGCGGGTGGACCTACAATGAGCAGTTCTTC. Amino acid sequence: CASSLKSGWTYNEQFF. This sequence joins TRBV5-6 and TRBJ2-1; possible D gene TRBD2, 6 bases. Trimming took off 4 bases at V and 2 bases at J, with 16 bases between the two ends. This CDR3 has 16 residues. Per germline, CDR1 SGHDT and CDR2 YYEEEE.

This clonotype was detected ten times or more. The chain employs TRBV5-1 and TRBJ1-1; D is uncertain. Germline CDR1 and CDR2: SGHRS and YFSETQ. The CDR3 totals 13 residues. The V and J ends lost 4 bases and 4 bases respectively, with 11 bases between them. The CDR3 DNA is TGCGCCAGCAGCCAAGGGCGTGCCACTGAAGCTTTCTTT. Protein product: CASSQGRATEAFF.

This clonotype appeared many times. The chain is built from TRBV12-3 or TRBV12-4 and TRBJ1-1, with a tentative D call TRBD1 (5 bases). The CDR3 has 14 amino acids. V was pared by 1 base and J by 6 bases, with 12 bases between. The CDR3 loop is CASSLVGRDSEAFF. CDR3 DNA: TGTGCCAGCAGTTTAGTAGGTCGGGACTCTGAAGCTTTCTTT.

This rearrangement joins TRBV28 to TRBJ2-3, with 7 nucleotides matching TRBD2. Germline CDR1 and CDR2: MDHEN and SYDVKM. The CDR3 loop spans 16 amino acids. Trimming at V came to 5 bases and at J to 2 bases, leaving 10 bases not matched to a gene. In DNA form, the CDR3 reads TGTGCCAGCAGTGGGAAAGCGGGGTTTGACACAGATACGCAGTATTTT. It encodes CASSGKAGFDTDTQYF.

This clonotype appeared many times. This chain links TRBV7-8 with TRBJ2-1; the match to TRBD2 covers 8 bases. After removal of 2 bases from V and 4 bases from J, the junction contained 13 bases not matched to a gene. CDR1 is SGHVS, CDR2 FQNEAQ, per germline. The CDR3 totals 18 residues. The CDR3 DNA reads as TGTGCCAGCAGCTTATGGGCTCCAGCGGGGGTCCTATACAATGAGCAGTTCTTC. This codes for CASSLWAPAGVLYNEQFF.

In its sample, this clonotype was seen many times. The V gene is TRBV20-1, the J gene TRBJ2-1, with 12 bases identical to TRBD2. This CDR3 is 18 amino acids long. V gave up 3 bases and J gave up 1 base; unmatched junction bases: 10. Germline V gene lookup returns CDR1 DFQATT and CDR2 SNEGSKA (reference sequence). This CDR3 reads CSASAGTSGLESYNEQFF. Written as DNA, the CDR3 is TGCAGTGCTAGCGCCGGGACTAGCGGGTTAGAATCCTACAATGAGCAGTTCTTC.